These T cell receptor beta chains were read from a single sample in a study of OX40 agonist ivuxolimab in advanced cancers. Data came from immunoSEQ multiplex PCR; TCRdb stores just in-frame clones and leaves some out. The repertoire holds some 70,000 clones, 91% seen once, with 2% to 2.5% in the top ten. Source: CD4+ or CD8+ T cells sorted from blood, taken in a trial of the OX40 agonist ivuxolimab. The receptors were sampled from an adult with an advanced solid tumor such as melanoma, head and neck, liver or kidney cancer. Each CDR3 is given with its conserved first and last residue. A D gene is named only where the DNA matches it firmly. Clone size is shown for a subset of rows, as once, few, many or a class of expanded clone.

j_call	d_call	v_call	clone_size	cdr3_aa	cdr3_nt
TRBJ1-2	.	TRBV28	.	CASRPDSAFYYLGYTF	TGTGCCAGCAGACCGGACAGCGCCTTCTATTATTTAGGCTACACCTTC
TRBJ1-1	.	TRBV5-1	.	CASSLIPVPGEAFF	TGCGCCAGCAGCTTGATTCCTGTTCCGGGGGAAGCTTTCTTT
TRBJ2-7	.	TRBV30	.	CAWSVLASTGQYF	TGTGCCTGGAGTGTACTGGCGTCTACGGGGCAGTACTTC
TRBJ2-3	TRBD2	TRBV6-6	.	CASTYSSGGGTDTQYF	TGTGCCAGCACCTATAGTAGCGGGGGGGGGACAGATACGCAGTATTTT
TRBJ2-7	.	TRBV19	.	CASRHPDVSEQYF	TGTGCCAGTAGACACCCGGACGTCTCCGAGCAGTACTTC
TRBJ1-5	.	TRBV4-1	.	CASSQDSGRARQPQHF	TGCGCCAGCAGCCAAGATTCGGGCAGGGCCAGGCAGCCCCAGCATTTT
TRBJ2-3	TRBD2	TRBV12-5	.	CASEIGLAGGSDTQYF	TGTGCTAGTGAAATTGGACTAGCGGGAGGTTCAGATACGCAGTATTTT
TRBJ2-7	.	TRBV6-5	once	CASSYSSERQQYF	TGTGCCAGCAGTTACTCGAGCGAGCGCCAGCAGTACTTC
TRBJ1-5	TRBD1	TRBV7-9	once	CASSDDRAPNQPQHF	TGTGCCAGCAGCGACGACAGGGCTCCCAATCAGCCCCAGCATTTT
TRBJ2-5	.	TRBV5-1	.	CASSRDSIQETQYF	TGCGCCAGCAGCCGAGACAGCATCCAAGAGACCCAGTACTTC
TRBJ2-1	TRBD1	TRBV5-4	.	CASSFGQGKHNEQFF	TGTGCCAGCAGCTTTGGACAGGGGAAACACAATGAGCAGTTCTTC
TRBJ2-2	.	TRBV7-9	.	CASSLRVAGELFF	TGTGCCAGCAGCTTGAGGGTTGCCGGGGAGCTGTTTTTT
TRBJ2-7	.	TRBV12-5	.	CASSQNYEQYF	TGTGCTAGTTCCCAGAACTACGAGCAGTACTTC
TRBJ1-1	TRBD1	TRBV6-4	once	CASSDRQGRWTEAFF	TGTGCCAGCAGTGATAGACAGGGTCGGTGGACTGAAGCTTTCTTT